This T cell receptor (beta chain) is from a study of control samples from healthy donors and cancer patients. Some clones are missing from TCRdb's copy, which holds only in-frame ones; the method was immunoSEQ multiplex PCR. The sample lists 22,000 or so clones, around 89% occurring once. The CDR3 sequence is 12 residues long. Germline lookup yields CDR1 ENHRY and CDR2 SYGVKD. Between the trimmed V and J ends, which lost 2 bases and 7 bases, there was a span of 9 bases. This chain uses TRBV10-3 with TRBJ2-7; maybe TRBD2 (5 bases). The sequence derives from a woman aged 60-75 years with head and neck cancer. The sequenced sample consisted of PBMCs. This CDR3 reads CAISETRAEQYF. The CDR3 DNA follows: TGTGCCATCAGTGAGACTAGGGCGGAGCAGTACTTC.